The TCR beta chain under discussion was sequenced for a study of graft-versus-host responses after intestinal transplantation. General observations from the study: The authors found GvH clones in recipient marrow, some appearing first in ileum or blood.

The V gene's germline CDR1 is MNHNS and CDR2 SASEGT. V was clipped by 5 bases and J by 0 bases, with 11 bases between them. The CDR3 sequence is 15 residues long. As regards this clone: Its specificity is not known.

Sequencing was performed with immunoSEQ multiplex PCR; in TCRdb, only in-frame clones are kept and a portion is missing. The repertoire includes around 110,000 clones, around nine tenths of them detected once, and about 0.18% sits in the top ten. Sample: unstimulated CD4+ T cells sorted from spleen or lymph node cells, taken before intestinal transplant. The TCR was taken from a human donor who received an intestinal transplant. The chain carries TRBV6-1 and TRBJ2-1; D remains unclear. In DNA form, the CDR3 reads TGTGCCAGCAGTCCCACAGTGAGCTCCTACAATGAGCAGTTCTTC. Translation: CASSPTVSSYNEQFF.